These 27 T cell receptor beta chains came from one sample sequenced in a study of Ad26.COV2.S vaccination and SARS-CoV-2 variants. The method was immunoSEQ multiplex PCR; TCRdb's version includes in-frame clones alone and lacks a portion of them. The sample carries about 500,000 clones, nearly 90% recorded once. The treatment: around 19 received Ad26.COV2.S at low or high dose, single or two shots; about 5 received placebo; per-sample allocation not given. Sampling took place 63 days after the first vaccine or placebo injection. Sequencing was performed on peripheral blood, taken in a trial of Ad26.COV2.S vaccine versus placebo. These receptor sequences come from a person aged 18-65 years who received the Ad26.COV2.S COVID-19 vaccine or a placebo.

This clone was seen just once. The rearrangement links TRBV2 to TRBJ1-1; D gene ambiguous. Germline assignment: CDR1 SNHLY and CDR2 FYNNEI. The germline V and J ends were trimmed by 6 bases and 0 bases, with 14 bases remaining between them. This CDR3 has 15 amino acids. CDR3 amino acids: CASSSSGNLNTEAFF. CDR3 sequence (DNA): TGTGCCAGCAGCTCCTCGGGAAACTTGAACACTGAAGCTTTCTTT.

The rearrangement links TRBV6-6 to TRBJ1-5, with D possibly TRBD1 on 5 matching bases. Germline assignment: CDR1 MNHNY and CDR2 SVGAGI (reference sequence). The CDR3 sequence is 16 residues long. Trimming removed 6 bases at V and 1 base at J, with 16 bases between. As DNA, the CDR3 is TGTGCCAGCAGAGCCCCGGGACCTATGAGCAATCAGCCCCAGCATTTT. This codes for CASRAPGPMSNQPQHF.

This clone was seen more than once but under ten times. The chain has TRBV2 and TRBJ1-2, with 7 bases fitting TRBD1. The germline V gene encodes CDR1 SNHLY and CDR2 FYNNEI. The CDR3 runs to 14 residues. Trimming took 8 bases from V and 4 from J; bases not matched to a gene: 10. Here the CDR3 reads CASYGGQLGYGYTF. For the CDR3, the DNA is TGTGCCAGCTATGGGGGACAGCTAGGCTATGGCTACACCTTC.

The chain links TRBV5-1 to TRBJ2-2, with D possibly being TRBD1 (6 bases). Germline V gene lookup returns CDR1 SGHRS and CDR2 YFSETQ. This CDR3 spans 14 amino acids. Trimming stripped 3 bases from V and 7 bases from J, with 13 bases between. The CDR3 sequence is CASSWKQGHGELFF. The DNA of the CDR3 is TGCGCCAGCAGCTGGAAACAGGGCCACGGGGAGCTGTTTTTT.

The chain carries TRBV11-2 and TRBJ1-1, with 9 bases lining up with TRBD1. The CDR3 has 15 amino acids. CDR1 and CDR2 (germline): SGHAT, FQNNGV. J lost 1 base, V lost 3 bases, and 3 bases had no gene match. The CDR3 DNA sequence: TGTGCCAGCAGCTTGACAGGGGGTTCGAACACTGAAGCTTTCTTT. Translation gives CASSLTGGSNTEAFF.

The rearrangement uses TRBV27 and TRBJ2-2, with TRBD1 matching over 11 bases. V trimming: 4 bases; J trimming: 1 base; junction bases outside the gene matches: 5. This CDR3 is 17 amino acids long. Germline lookup yields CDR1 MNHEY and CDR2 SMNVEV (reference sequence). The CDR3 DNA reads TGTGCCAGCAGTTACGGGACAGGGGGAATGAACACCGGGGAGCTGTTTTTT. Translating it yields CASSYGTGGMNTGELFF.

V gene TRBV6-5 combines with J gene TRBJ2-3; no clear D gene. V was trimmed by 7 bases and J by 8 bases, leaving 10 bases between them. Germline-derived CDR1 and CDR2 are MNHEY and SVGAGI. There are 11 residues in the CDR3. The CDR3 region has the DNA TGTGCCAGCAACTTGGCTTCTACGCAGTATTTT. This gives the protein CASNLASTQYF.

The CDR3 DNA sequence: TGTGCCAGCAGTTTTCGCTTTGGATTGAACACCGGGGAGCTGTTTTTT. This translates into CASSFRFGLNTGELFF. The chain couples TRBV27 to TRBJ2-2; D unresolved. CDR1 and CDR2 from the germline V gene are MNHEY and SMNVEV (reference sequence). There are 16 residues in the CDR3. Trimming left V 3 bases short and J 1 base short, with 12 bases between.

The chain joins TRBV10-3 to TRBJ1-2, with D possibly matching TRBD1 (6 bases). The germline CDR1 and CDR2 sequences are ENHRY and SYGVKD. The CDR3 extends over 17 amino acids. Trimming pared 3 bases from V and 3 bases from J, leaving 20 bases between. CDR3 loop: CAISDRKGGALHYGYTF. The CDR3 coding sequence is TGTGCCATCAGTGATAGGAAGGGGGGGGCGCTTCACTATGGCTACACCTTC.

This rearrangement joins TRBV29-1 to TRBJ2-1, with 12 bases lining up with TRBD2. V lost 0 bases, J lost 10 bases, and 13 bases stayed unmatched. The CDR3 runs 17 residues. Germline-derived CDR1 and CDR2 are SQVTM and ANQGSEA. CDR3 sequence (DNA): TGCAGCGTTGAAGATCTGGCACTAGCGGGAGGAAGAGGCGAGCAGTTCTTC. This codes for CSVEDLALAGGRGEQFF.

J is TRBJ1-2 and V is TRBV29-1; D might be TRBD1 (6 bases). V was shortened by 5 bases and J by 7 bases, with 14 bases between the two germline ends. The CDR3 is made up of 12 amino acids. Germline assignment: CDR1 SQVTM and CDR2 ANQGSEA. CDR3 coding DNA: TGCAGCGTTCCTGGTGGGGGCACTGGCTACACCTTC. Protein product: CSVPGGGTGYTF.

The chain is built from TRBV7-9 and TRBJ2-2; 9 bases are a match to TRBD2. Looked up from germline, CDR1 is SEHNR and CDR2 is FQNEAQ (reference sequence). V lost 6 bases and J lost 4; bases outside the gene matches: 3. The length of the CDR3 is 14 residues. CDR3 bases: TGTGCCAGCAGTTCTAGCGGGGCCACCGGGGAGCTGTTTTTT. Its translation is CASSSSGATGELFF.

V and J are TRBV10-3 and TRBJ2-4; D is perhaps TRBD1 (6 bases). The CDR3 loop spans 14 amino acids. Trimming pared 5 bases from V and 7 bases from J, leaving 15 bases between. Germline CDR1 reads ENHRY; CDR2 reads SYGVKD. As DNA, the CDR3 is TGTGCCATCAGTCGGGGAGAGGGGGTTAACATTCAGTACTTC. Its translation: CAISRGEGVNIQYF.

The chain couples TRBV6-6 to TRBJ1-2, with D possibly TRBD1 on 6 matching bases. V was cut by 2 bases and J by 5 bases, with 15 bases left in between. The CDR3 consists of 15 residues. CDR1 and CDR2 (germline): MNHNY, SVGAGI (reference sequence). The CDR3 coding sequence is TGTGCCAGCAGTTACGTTTCGGGACATTTATATGGCTACACCTTC. Translation: CASSYVSGHLYGYTF.

The chain joins TRBV28 to TRBJ2-1; 9 nucleotides align to TRBD1. V was clipped by 1 base and J by 6 bases; unmatched bases: 7. The CDR3 covers 16 residues. The germline V gene has CDR1 MDHEN and CDR2 SYDVKM. The chain's CDR3 is CASSLLGQGALNEQFF. For the CDR3, the DNA is TGTGCCAGCAGTTTATTGGGACAGGGTGCTCTCAATGAGCAGTTCTTC.

This clone was seen only once. This chain connects TRBV27 to TRBJ1-6, with D perhaps matching TRBD1 (5 bases). CDR1 is MNHEY and CDR2 is SMNVEV in the germline V gene (reference sequence). V lost 5 bases, J lost 6 bases, and 11 bases lay in between. The CDR3 loop spans 14 amino acids. CDR3 coding DNA: TGTGCCAGCAGTCCGGGACGCCTTAATTCACCCCTCCACTTT. Translated: CASSPGRLNSPLHF.

This chain links TRBV18 with TRBJ2-5; the D is unclear. The V end lost 4 bases, the J end lost 1 base, and 25 bases lay between the germline ends. The V gene's germline CDR1 is KGHSH and CDR2 LQKENI. This CDR3 has 19 residues. The CDR3 sequence: CASSLLSLSGAATQETQYF. CDR3 bases: TGTGCCAGCTCACTTCTTAGTCTATCGGGTGCCGCAACCCAAGAGACCCAGTACTTC.

The chain combines TRBV6-1 with TRBJ1-6; no clear D gene. Trimming took off 2 bases at V and 8 bases at J, with 13 bases between the two ends. The CDR3 is made up of 15 amino acids. The germline gives CDR1 MNHNS, CDR2 SASEGT. CDR3 coding DNA: TGTGCCAGCAGTGAACTAACCGGGCAGTATTCACCCCTCCACTTT. This sequence encodes CASSELTGQYSPLHF.

The V gene is TRBV7-9, the J gene TRBJ2-2, with no clear D. This CDR3 comprises 12 residues. Germline CDR1 and CDR2: SEHNR and FQNEAQ (reference sequence). Trimming stripped 3 bases from V and 7 bases from J, with 6 bases between. This CDR3 reads CASSLRIGELFF. Written as DNA, the CDR3 is TGTGCCAGCAGCTTGAGGATCGGGGAGCTGTTTTTT.

The gene calls are TRBV9 and TRBJ2-5; the D gene is possibly TRBD1 (6 bases). Trimming took off 2 bases at V and 5 bases at J, with 13 bases between the two ends. This CDR3 spans 14 amino acids. Germline CDR1 and CDR2: SGDLS and YYNGEE. CDR3 loop: CASSVSRGGETQYF. CDR3 DNA: TGTGCCAGCAGCGTGAGCAGGGGTGGCGAGACCCAGTACTTC.

In this sample, this clone turned up a few times. The genes are TRBV6-5 and TRBJ1-1; 10 bases align to TRBD1. The V gene's germline CDR1 is MNHEY and CDR2 SVGAGI. The length of the CDR3 is 15 residues. Unmatched junction bases numbered 8, after V lost 6 bases and J lost 4 bases. The CDR3 bases are TGTGCCAGCAGCCCGAGACAGGGGGCGGGCACTGAAGCTTTCTTT. Amino acid sequence: CASSPRQGAGTEAFF.

The chain employs TRBV2 and TRBJ2-1; TRBD2 is a possible D gene (6 bases). The CDR3 extends over 14 amino acids. Germline loops: CDR1 SNHLY, CDR2 FYNNEI. V lost 4 bases, J lost 8 bases, and 15 bases lay in between. The CDR3 reads CASSVYGRLDEQFF. The CDR3 region has the DNA TGTGCCAGCAGTGTTTATGGGAGGCTCGATGAGCAGTTCTTC.

V and J are TRBV5-1 and TRBJ2-7; D assignment may be TRBD1 or TRBD2 (5 bases each). CDR3 length equals 14 residues. The V end was cut by 7 bases, the J end by 3 bases, with 17 bases between. Germline values: CDR1 SGHRS, CDR2 YFSETQ. CDR3 region: CASGRGDGGYEQYF. The CDR3 DNA follows: TGCGCCAGCGGACGAGGGGACGGCGGCTACGAGCAGTACTTC.

The genes are TRBV12-3 or TRBV12-4 and TRBJ1-2; D is ambiguous. The CDR3 consists of 12 residues. Trimming pared 0 bases from V and 14 bases from J, leaving 13 bases between. The CDR3 loop is CASSLASGARTF. CDR3 nucleotide sequence: TGTGCCAGCAGTTTAGCGTCGGGAGCTCGTACCTTC.

This clone was seen only once. The chain recombines TRBV7-9 with TRBJ1-2; TRBD1 matches 7 bases. Losses at the gene ends were 3 bases for V and 1 base for J; bases not matched to a gene: 5. Looked up from germline, CDR1 is SEHNR and CDR2 is FQNEAQ (reference sequence). This CDR3 is 15 amino acids long. The CDR3 coding sequence is TGTGCCAGCAGCTTGGGACAGACGCATAACTATGGCTACACCTTC. Protein: CASSLGQTHNYGYTF. Using reference TRBV7-9 and TRBJ1-2 for the parts outside the CDR3, the full variable domain is DTGVSQNPRHKITKRGQNVTFRCDPISEHNRLYWYRQTLGQGPEFLTYFQNEAQLEKSRLLSDRFSAERPKGSFSTLEIQRTEQGDSAMYLCASSLGQTHNYGYTFGSGTRLTVV.

The V gene is TRBV10-1, the J gene TRBJ2-3; D is undetermined. Looked up from germline, CDR1 is WNHNN and CDR2 is SYGVQD (reference sequence). The CDR3 is made up of 17 amino acids. V was pared by 0 bases and J by 2 bases, with 15 bases between. CDR3 nucleotide sequence: TGCGCCAGCAGTGAGTCGAACCCGGGCTCCACCACAGATACGCAGTATTTT. It specifies CASSESNPGSTTDTQYF.

The rearrangement uses TRBV5-1 and TRBJ1-2, with 12 bases that match TRBD1. Unmatched junction bases numbered 5, after V lost 4 bases and J lost 7 bases. The length of the CDR3 is 14 residues. Per the germline V gene, CDR1 is SGHRS and CDR2 is YFSETQ. The CDR3 spells CASSRDRGLGGYTF. CDR3 DNA sequence: TGCGCCAGCAGCCGGGACAGGGGGCTAGGTGGCTACACCTTC.